Here is one T cell receptor (beta chain) with its context. This sample stems from a study of shared clonotypes between healthy human individuals. Study-wide context: CD8 memory received one plate per donor, CD8 naive two, CD4 memory three and CD4 naive three.

CDR3 length equals 12 residues. CDR1 is SNHLY and CDR2 is FYNNEI in the germline V gene. Deletions cut 5 bases from V and 5 bases from J, with 10 bases between. Per sorted-subset replicate PCR, input was roughly 200 ng DNA, representing around 30,000 T cell genomes. Clones were read by immunoSEQ multiplex PCR, and TCRdb kept only the in-frame ones, dropping some. The sample includes approximately 2,300,000 clones, 85% to 95% of them seen just once. The sample taken for sequencing was naive CD4+ T cells from PBMCs. The sample's subset: CD45RA+ positively selected. This chain connects TRBV2 to TRBJ2-7; tentatively, D is TRBD1 (6 bases). This clonotype was sampled from a young man in good health. Some clones in this sample may be carry-over from other donors' samples. The CDR3 loop reads CASSLRGNEQYF. For the CDR3, the DNA is TGTGCCAGCAGTCTAAGGGGGAACGAGCAGTACTTC. Variable domain in full (rest from reference TRBV2 and TRBJ2-7): EPEVTQTPSHQVTQMGQEVILRCVPISNHLYFYWYRQILGQKVEFLVSFYNNEISEKSEIFDDQFSVERPDGSNFTLKIRSTKLEDSAMYFCASSLRGNEQYFGPGTRLTVT.